Each of the 29 T cell receptor beta chains below was sequenced from the same sample in a study of blood T cell repertoires in COVID-19 (TCRdb year 2020). Libraries were built with the immunoSEQ multiplex PCR assay. In TCRdb, the immuneACCESS table is reduced to in-frame sequences with V and J assigned. These tables do not hold every clone; where another copy was compared, an unresolved V gene accounts for under half, and the others remain unexplained. The sample includes roughly 120,000 clones, with roughly four fifths observed a single time. The ten largest account for roughly an eighth of the sample. What was sequenced was peripheral blood. These TCRs come from a human donor in a cohort sampled during active COVID-19.

V and J are TRBV18 and TRBJ2-1; D perhaps matches TRBD2 (6 bases). The CDR3 is 12 amino acids. V lost 5 bases, J lost 8 bases, and 10 bases lay in between. Looked up from germline, CDR1 is KGHSH and CDR2 is LQKENI. The DNA for the CDR3 is TGTGCCAGCTCAGGGACTGCGGATGAGCAGTTCTTC. Its protein product is CASSGTADEQFF.

This clone was seen a single time. The chain uses TRBV11-2 and TRBJ2-1; 7 bases align to TRBD2. Germline CDR1 SGHAT, CDR2 FQNNGV. The J segment lost 4 bases and the V segment lost 5 bases, leaving 14 bases of the junction unmatched. The length of the CDR3 is 17 residues. CDR3 protein: CASSVYVDSRGYNEQFF. The CDR3 DNA reads TGTGCCAGCAGCGTTTACGTTGACTCGCGGGGGTACAATGAGCAGTTCTTC. Looking up the rest from reference TRBV11-2 and TRBJ2-1 gives the full variable domain: EAGVAQSPRYKIIEKRQSVAFWCNPISGHATLYWYQQILGQGPKLLIQFQNNGVVDDSQLPKDRFSAERLKGVDSTLKIQPAKLEDSAVYLCASSVYVDSRGYNEQFFGPGTRLTVL.

J is TRBJ1-1 and V is TRBV7-8; 10 nucleotides align to TRBD1. This CDR3 has 20 residues. V shed 5 bases, J shed 4 bases, and the junction held 22 bases outside the gene matches. Germline V gene sequence: CDR1 SGHVS, CDR2 FQNEAQ. The CDR3 loop reads CASSQIYSDRGLRGGTEAFF. The CDR3 DNA follows: TGTGCCAGCAGCCAGATTTACTCAGACAGGGGGCTTCGAGGGGGCACTGAAGCTTTCTTT.

The chain uses TRBV4-3 and TRBJ2-1, with 7 bases matching TRBD2. V shed 0 bases, J shed 1 base, and the junction held 3 bases outside the gene matches. Germline CDR1 and CDR2: LGHNA and YSLEER. This CDR3 is built from 16 residues. As DNA, the CDR3 is TGCGCCAGCAGCCAAGAATGGGAGGGATCCTACAATGAGCAGTTCTTC. Encoded protein: CASSQEWEGSYNEQFF.

This sequence joins TRBV5-1 and TRBJ2-1; 7 nucleotides align to TRBD1. V was clipped by 2 bases and J by 10 bases; unmatched bases: 6. This CDR3 is built from 13 residues. The germline CDR1 and CDR2 sequences are SGHRS and YFSETQ. CDR3 region: CASSFETGLEQFF. The CDR3 coding sequence is TGCGCCAGCAGCTTCGAGACAGGGCTCGAGCAGTTCTTC.

The J gene is TRBJ2-7, the V gene TRBV20-1; D might be TRBD1 (6 bases). CDR3 size: 11 residues. V gave up 6 bases and J gave up 4 bases, with 10 bases separating them. The germline CDR1 and CDR2 sequences are DFQATT and SNEGSKA (reference sequence). The CDR3 bases are TGCAGTGCCGTGGGGGCTTACGAGCAGTACTTC. Translation gives CSAVGAYEQYF.

This sequence joins TRBV10-3 and TRBJ1-1; tentatively, D is TRBD1 (5 bases). This CDR3 has 14 residues. Trimming removed 0 bases at V and 6 bases at J, with 11 bases between. Germline CDR1 reads ENHRY; CDR2 reads SYGVKD. The CDR3 nucleotides are TGTGCCATCAGTGAGTCGGAGGGGCTCTCTGAAGCTTTCTTT. The encoded protein is CAISESEGLSEAFF.

The chain is built from TRBV5-1 and TRBJ2-3, with D maybe TRBD2 (6 bases). The CDR3 runs to 14 residues. Trimming left V 6 bases short and J 6 bases short, with 17 bases between. Germline V gene lookup returns CDR1 SGHRS and CDR2 YFSETQ. The CDR3 DNA reads TGCGCCAGCACCCCTGGGCTGGGGAGGGATACGCAGTATTTT. It specifies CASTPGLGRDTQYF.

This clone was seen a few times. This chain connects TRBV4-1 to TRBJ1-4; 7 bases match TRBD1. The CDR3 sequence is 16 residues long. The germline gives CDR1 MGHRA, CDR2 YSYEKL. Trimming cost V 1 base and J 4 bases; bases outside gene matches: 6. The DNA for the CDR3 is TGCGCCAGCAGCCAAGCATGGGACAGCTATAATGAAAAACTGTTTTTT. It is translated as CASSQAWDSYNEKLFF.

This chain uses TRBV14 with TRBJ2-5; 11 bases are a match to TRBD2. In germline, CDR1 is SGHDN, CDR2 FVKESK. Trimming at V came to 4 bases and at J to 5 bases, leaving 3 bases not matched to a gene. The CDR3 sequence is 14 residues long. The CDR3: CASSRSGGAETQYF. As DNA, the CDR3 is TGTGCCAGCAGCCGTAGCGGGGGGGCGGAGACCCAGTACTTC.

The chain joins TRBV28 to TRBJ1-6, with 8 bases that match TRBD1. With V trimmed by 1 base and J by 10 bases, 9 bases remained unmatched. The CDR3 is 16 residues long. CDR1 is MDHEN and CDR2 is SYDVKM in the germline V gene. The CDR3 DNA reads as TGTGCCAGCAGTTTATACCCGACAGGGGTAATCTCACCCCTCCACTTT. Its translation: CASSLYPTGVISPLHF.

The chain employs TRBV2 and TRBJ2-3; unclear D gene. Between the trimmed V and J ends, which lost 11 bases and 6 bases, there was a span of 21 bases. CDR3 length equals 14 residues. Germline CDR1 and CDR2: SNHLY and FYNNEI. For the CDR3, the DNA is TGTGCCGGAGCTCCCCCCGCAAATTCGGATACGCAGTATTTT. Residues: CAGAPPANSDTQYF.

The rearrangement uses TRBV9 and TRBJ2-7; 10 nucleotides match TRBD2. CDR1 and CDR2 from the germline V gene are SGDLS and YYNGEE. Germline trimming cut 0 bases from V and 7 bases from J; bases unmatched to any gene: 4. The CDR3 totals 14 residues. The CDR3 spells CASSVAAGGGEQYF. CDR3 bases: TGTGCCAGCAGCGTAGCAGCGGGGGGGGGTGAGCAGTACTTC.

The rearrangement joins TRBV19 to TRBJ2-5, with D perhaps TRBD2 (7 bases). Trimming removed 3 bases from V and 1 base from J, with 15 bases in between. Germline V gene sequence: CDR1 LNHDA, CDR2 SQIVND (reference sequence). The CDR3 length is 16 residues. CDR3 in DNA: TGTGCCAGTAGTATTGGGGGGGCGCATCCCCAAGAGACCCAGTACTTC. Protein product: CASSIGGAHPQETQYF.

The chain is built from TRBV29-1 and TRBJ1-2; D gene unclear. Trimming pared 3 bases from V and 8 bases from J, leaving 13 bases between. The CDR3 is 12 amino acids. The V gene's germline CDR1 is SQVTM and CDR2 ANQGSEA. CDR3 DNA sequence: TGCAGCGTTGAGCGGGGTCTGAAAGGCTACACCTTC. Translation gives CSVERGLKGYTF.

The J gene is TRBJ2-1, the V gene TRBV20-1; D possibly corresponds to TRBD2 (6 bases). The V end lost 3 bases, the J end lost 3 bases, and 27 bases lay between the germline ends. Germline V gives CDR1 DFQATT, CDR2 SNEGSKA (reference sequence). The CDR3 covers 19 residues. CDR3 sequence: CSASSFGAGGRQNYNEQFF. The CDR3 DNA follows: TGCAGTGCTAGTTCTTTTGGTGCCGGGGGACGCCAAAACTACAATGAGCAGTTCTTC.

The chain is built from TRBV7-6 and TRBJ1-3, with D possibly matching TRBD1 (5 bases). V was cut by 2 bases and J by 3 bases, with 11 bases left in between. The CDR3 totals 15 residues. The germline gives CDR1 SGHVS, CDR2 FNYEAQ. The CDR3 reads CASSLLQGFGNTIYF. The CDR3 DNA follows: TGTGCCAGCAGCTTACTTCAGGGTTTTGGAAACACCATATATTTT.

The rearrangement joins TRBV5-1 to TRBJ2-5; possibly TRBD1 for D (6 bases). Trimming removed 3 bases at V and 3 bases at J, with 12 bases between. Germline V lookup: CDR1 SGHRS, CDR2 YFSETQ. This CDR3 spans 14 amino acids. CDR3 sequence (DNA): TGCGCCAGCAGCTCGGGACAAGAAAAAGAGACCCAGTACTTC. Amino acids: CASSSGQEKETQYF.

The gene calls are TRBV6-5 and TRBJ2-1; 8 nucleotides match TRBD1. The CDR3 spans 14 residues. Germline CDR1 MNHEY, CDR2 SVGAGI. The J segment lost 6 bases and the V segment lost 2 bases, leaving 3 bases of the junction unmatched. CDR3 in DNA: TGTGCCAGCAGTTACCGGGACAGGTTCAATGAGCAGTTCTTC. This gives the protein CASSYRDRFNEQFF.

The chain is built from TRBV5-1 and TRBJ2-1; 9 positions agree with TRBD2. The germline V gene encodes CDR1 SGHRS and CDR2 YFSETQ. V shed 5 bases, J shed 3 bases, and the junction held 6 bases outside the gene matches. The CDR3 runs to 15 residues. In DNA form, the CDR3 reads TGCGCCAGCAGTCGGCTAGCGGGGAACTACAATGAGCAGTTCTTC. Translating gives CASSRLAGNYNEQFF.

The chain joins TRBV27 to TRBJ2-1; 7 nucleotides line up with TRBD2. Per germline, CDR1 MNHEY and CDR2 SMNVEV (reference sequence). With 1 base clipped from V and 7 bases from J, the junction kept 10 bases outside the gene matches. The CDR3 length is 16 residues. Here the CDR3 DNA reads TGTGCCAGCAGTTTATTCGGGCTCTGGGGGGGTAATGAGCAGTTCTTC. The encoded protein is CASSLFGLWGGNEQFF.

This clone was counted a single time. The chain carries TRBV6-2 or TRBV6-3 and TRBJ2-4; D may be TRBD1 (6 bases). CDR3 length: 16 amino acids. The germline gives CDR1 MNHEY, CDR2 SVGEGT. The ends were cut back, 2 bases at V and 0 bases at J, with 11 bases in the middle. The CDR3 bases are TGTGCCAGCAGTTACGAAAAGGGGGTAGCCAAAAACATTCAGTACTTC. Protein product: CASSYEKGVAKNIQYF.

The chain combines TRBV5-4 with TRBJ1-1; 8 nucleotides align to TRBD1. CDR3 length equals 15 residues. CDR1 is SGHNT, CDR2 YYREEE, per germline (reference sequence). V lost 1 base to trimming and J lost 6 bases; unmatched junction nucleotides: 8. CDR3 amino acids: CASSLPGGAYSEAFF. DNA for the CDR3: TGTGCCAGCAGCTTGCCAGGGGGCGCTTATTCTGAAGCTTTCTTT.

This clone appeared a few times. The chain links TRBV4-3 to TRBJ2-3; D is perhaps TRBD2 (5 bases). The CDR3 has 16 amino acids. CDR1 LGHNA and CDR2 YSLEER come from the germline V gene. The V end was cut by 0 bases, the J end by 1 base, with 11 bases between. The DNA of the CDR3 is TGCGCCAGCAGCCAAGAATTTCGGGGTGGCACAGATACGCAGTATTTT. Translated, it gives CASSQEFRGGTDTQYF.

V and J are TRBV19 and TRBJ1-2, with a weak D call TRBD1 (6 bases). The germline CDR1 and CDR2 sequences are LNHDA and SQIVND (reference sequence). Trimming took off 6 bases at V and 6 bases at J, with 17 bases between the two ends. This CDR3 is built from 14 residues. The CDR3 DNA is TGTGCCAGTAGGCCATCGGGACAATCCCATGGCTACACCTTC. Translating it yields CASRPSGQSHGYTF.

The V gene is TRBV3-1 (or the pseudogene TRBV3-2), the J gene TRBJ1-6, with 8 bases matching TRBD1. V shed 0 bases, J shed 9 bases, and the junction held 10 bases outside the gene matches. The CDR3 covers 17 residues. Germline CDR1 reads LGHDT; CDR2 reads YNNKEL (reference sequence). For the CDR3, the DNA is TGTGCCAGCAGCCAAGATCAGGGAGGACAGGGCGGTTCACCCCTCCACTTT. Protein: CASSQDQGGQGGSPLHF.

This chain joins TRBV5-5 and TRBJ2-5, with 9 positions matching TRBD1. With V trimmed by 5 bases and J by 1 base, 9 bases remained unmatched. Germline assignment: CDR1 SGHKS and CDR2 YYEKEE (reference sequence). The CDR3 contains 16 residues. Here the CDR3 DNA reads TGTGCCAGCAGGACCGGGACAGGGACAACCCAAGAGACCCAGTACTTC. This gives the protein CASRTGTGTTQETQYF.

This chain joins TRBV5-6 and TRBJ2-2, with a tentative D call TRBD1 (5 bases). CDR3 size: 14 residues. Germline CDR1 reads SGHDT; CDR2 reads YYEEEE. V was clipped by 2 bases and J by 1 base, with 6 bases between them. The CDR3: CASSFDRNTGELFF. CDR3 coding DNA: TGTGCCAGCAGCTTTGACAGGAACACCGGGGAGCTGTTTTTT.

In DNA form, the CDR3 reads TGTGCCAGCAGTTACTCAGAGGGGGCGAGGAATGGCTACACCTTC. Translation gives CASSYSEGARNGYTF. The gene calls are TRBV6-6 and TRBJ1-2, with 7 bases fitting TRBD1. The length of the CDR3 is 15 residues. Germline CDR1 reads MNHNY; CDR2 reads SVGAGI (reference sequence). With 0 bases clipped from V and 6 bases from J, the junction kept 7 bases outside the gene matches.